This TCR beta chain emerged from a study of CD8+CD57+ T cells in acquired aplastic anemia. On the study more broadly: On average, sorted CD4+ and CD8+ cells gave 3 to 3.5 ug of DNA. Healthy-donor CD4+ cells averaged roughly 11 million reads.

Profiling that covered TCR beta VDJ and CDR3 relied on genomic DNA as its template. In TCRdb, the reads were re-called with MiXCR into one record per CDR3 protein. The table includes about 170,000 distinct CDR3 sequences, 55% to 80% detected once. General observations from the study: A set of about 28 CD8+ CDR3 sequences was shared between patients and controls, and these sequences appeared highly expressed in patients.

In its sample, this clonotype was seen once. As yet, its antigen is unknown. CDR3 length: 16 residues. Germline CDR1 is DFQATT and CDR2 is SNEGSKA (reference sequence). After removal of 6 bases from V and 6 bases from J, the junction contained 10 bases not matched to a gene. The sequence derives from a human donor in good health. The chain combines TRBV20-1 with TRBJ2-3, with 15 nucleotides matching TRBD2. Sample: sorted CD4+, CD8+, or CD8+CD57+ T cells (not recorded which) from PBMCs. CDR3 DNA sequence: TGCAGTGCGTCGGGACTAGCGGGGGGCGGGGTGGATACGCAGTATTTT. This sequence encodes CSASGLAGGGVDTQYF.